This TCR beta chain was identified in a study of T cells in Graves' hyperthyroidism and ophthalmopathy. Study-wide background: Initial diagnosis, before any treatment, was when peripheral blood was collected. Study findings and constraints: Researchers found most expanded thyroid clonotypes above 0.001 in blood as well.

Researchers amplified the TCR beta CDR3 regions from RNA transcripts. The TCR CDR3 was amplified in a first-round RT-PCR using the HTBI primer set. TCRdb recomputed calls from the multiplex PCR reads with MiXCR, one row per CDR3 protein. The repertoire holds some 760,000 distinct CDR3 sequences, about 14% seen once, with about 9.4% in the top ten. CDR3 length equals 13 residues. Germline V lookup: CDR1 MNHNS, CDR2 SASEGT. V was shortened by 4 bases and J by 6 bases, with 10 bases between the two germline ends. Among the patients, aged 18 to 65, hyperthyroidism was newly diagnosed and had lasted under 2 months. Isolation of PBMCs was performed on 9.5 to 10 ml fresh peripheral blood. This clonotype showed up just a few times. Its antigen is unknown.

Input material: blood. The sequence derives from a young woman with Graves' hyperthyroidism. The chain is built from TRBV6-1 and TRBJ2-1, with unresolved D. CDR3: CASSGSDPNEQFF. DNA of the CDR3: TGTGCCAGCAGTGGGTCCGACCCCAATGAGCAGTTCTTC.